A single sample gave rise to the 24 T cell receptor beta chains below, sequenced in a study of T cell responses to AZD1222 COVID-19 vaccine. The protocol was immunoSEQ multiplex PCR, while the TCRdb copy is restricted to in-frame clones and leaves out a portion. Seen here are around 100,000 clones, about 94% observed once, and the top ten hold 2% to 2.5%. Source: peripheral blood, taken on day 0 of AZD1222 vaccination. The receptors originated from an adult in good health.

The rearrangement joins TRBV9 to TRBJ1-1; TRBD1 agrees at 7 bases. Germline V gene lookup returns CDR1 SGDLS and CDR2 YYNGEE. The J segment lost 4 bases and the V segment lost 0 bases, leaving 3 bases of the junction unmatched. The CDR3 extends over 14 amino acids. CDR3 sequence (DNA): TGTGCCAGCAGCGTAGATCCAGGGGGCACTGAAGCTTTCTTT. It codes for CASSVDPGGTEAFF.

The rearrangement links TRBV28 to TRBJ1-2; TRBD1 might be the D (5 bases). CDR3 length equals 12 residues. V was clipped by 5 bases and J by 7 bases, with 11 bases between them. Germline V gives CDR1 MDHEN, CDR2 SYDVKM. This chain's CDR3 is CASSTGYFGYTF. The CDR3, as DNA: TGTGCCAGCAGTACAGGTTATTTTGGCTACACCTTC.

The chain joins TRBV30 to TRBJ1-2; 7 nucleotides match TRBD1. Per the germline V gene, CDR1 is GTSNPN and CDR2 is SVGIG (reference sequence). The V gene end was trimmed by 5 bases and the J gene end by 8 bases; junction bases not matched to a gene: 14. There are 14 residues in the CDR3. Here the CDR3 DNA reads TGTGCCTGGGGATCAGGGGGGCGTTTTGAGGGCTACACCTTC. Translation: CAWGSGGRFEGYTF.

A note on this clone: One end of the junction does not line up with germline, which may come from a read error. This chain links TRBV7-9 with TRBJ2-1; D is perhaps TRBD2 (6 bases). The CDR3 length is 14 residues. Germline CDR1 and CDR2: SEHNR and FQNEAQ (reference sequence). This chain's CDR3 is CASTLGGGYNEQFF. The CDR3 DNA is TGTGCCAGCACCTTAGGTGGAGGGTACAATGAGCAGTTCTTC. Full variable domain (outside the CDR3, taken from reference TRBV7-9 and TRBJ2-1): DTGVSQNPRHKITKRGQNVTFRCDPISEHNRLYWYRQTLGQGPEFLTYFQNEAQLEKSRLLSDRFSAERPKGSFSTLEIQRTEQGDSAMYLCASTLGGGYNEQFFGPGTRLTVL.

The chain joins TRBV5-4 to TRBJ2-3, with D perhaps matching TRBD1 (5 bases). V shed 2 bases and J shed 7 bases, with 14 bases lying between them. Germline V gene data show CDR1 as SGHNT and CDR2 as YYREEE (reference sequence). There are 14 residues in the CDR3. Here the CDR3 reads CASSFADKGNTQYF. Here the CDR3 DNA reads TGTGCCAGCAGCTTCGCGGACAAAGGGAATACGCAGTATTTT.

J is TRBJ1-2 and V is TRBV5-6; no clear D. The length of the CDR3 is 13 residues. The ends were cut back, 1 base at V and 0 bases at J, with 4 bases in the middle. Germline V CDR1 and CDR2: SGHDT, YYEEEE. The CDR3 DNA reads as TGTGCCAGCAGCTTGACAGCTAACTATGGCTACACCTTC. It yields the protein CASSLTANYGYTF.

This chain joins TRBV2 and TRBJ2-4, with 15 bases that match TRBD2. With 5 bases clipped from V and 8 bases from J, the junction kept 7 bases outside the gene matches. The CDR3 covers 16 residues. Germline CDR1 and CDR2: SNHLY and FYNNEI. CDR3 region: CASSYGLAGGGDIQYF. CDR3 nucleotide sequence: TGTGCCAGCAGTTATGGACTAGCGGGAGGGGGAGACATTCAGTACTTC. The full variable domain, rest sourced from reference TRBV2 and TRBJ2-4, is EPEVTQTPSHQVTQMGQEVILRCVPISNHLYFYWYRQILGQKVEFLVSFYNNEISEKSEIFDDQFSVERPDGSNFTLKIRSTKLEDSAMYFCASSYGLAGGGDIQYFGAGTRLSVL.

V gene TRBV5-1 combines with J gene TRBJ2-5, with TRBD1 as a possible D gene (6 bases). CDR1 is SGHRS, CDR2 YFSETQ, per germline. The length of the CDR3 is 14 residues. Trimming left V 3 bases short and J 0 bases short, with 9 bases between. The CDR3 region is CASSSGQYQETQYF. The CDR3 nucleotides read TGCGCCAGCAGCTCTGGACAGTACCAAGAGACCCAGTACTTC.

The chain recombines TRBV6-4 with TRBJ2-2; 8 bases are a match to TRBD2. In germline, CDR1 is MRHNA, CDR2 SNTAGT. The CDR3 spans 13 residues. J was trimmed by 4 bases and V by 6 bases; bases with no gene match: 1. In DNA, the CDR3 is TGTGCCAGCAGCGGGAGGGCCACCGGGGAGCTGTTTTTT. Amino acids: CASSGRATGELFF.

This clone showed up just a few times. DNA of the CDR3: TGCGCCAGCAGTATTGAAGGACAGGGGAATGGCTACACCTTC. Translated: CASSIEGQGNGYTF. The rearrangement joins TRBV5-1 to TRBJ1-2, with 9 bases fitting TRBD1. The J segment lost 6 bases and the V segment lost 5 bases, leaving 8 bases of the junction unmatched. Germline V gene sequence: CDR1 SGHRS, CDR2 YFSETQ. This CDR3 has 14 amino acids.

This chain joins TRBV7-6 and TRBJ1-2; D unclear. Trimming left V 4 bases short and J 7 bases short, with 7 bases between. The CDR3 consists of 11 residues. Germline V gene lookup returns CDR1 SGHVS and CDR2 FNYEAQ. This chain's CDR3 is CASSSGFGYTF. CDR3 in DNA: TGTGCCAGCAGCTCTGGCTTTGGCTACACCTTC.

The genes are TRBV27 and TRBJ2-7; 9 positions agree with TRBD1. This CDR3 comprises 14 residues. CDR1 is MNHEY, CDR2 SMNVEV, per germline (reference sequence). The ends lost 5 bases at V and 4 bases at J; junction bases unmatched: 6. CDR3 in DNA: TGTGCCAGCAGTCTAGGGACAGGGAGTTACGAGCAGTACTTC. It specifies CASSLGTGSYEQYF.

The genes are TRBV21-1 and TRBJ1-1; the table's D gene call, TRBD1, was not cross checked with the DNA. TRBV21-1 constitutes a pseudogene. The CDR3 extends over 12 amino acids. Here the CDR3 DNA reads TGTGCCAGCCACAGGGAGTGTTCTGAAGCTTTCTTT. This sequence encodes CASHRECSEAFF.

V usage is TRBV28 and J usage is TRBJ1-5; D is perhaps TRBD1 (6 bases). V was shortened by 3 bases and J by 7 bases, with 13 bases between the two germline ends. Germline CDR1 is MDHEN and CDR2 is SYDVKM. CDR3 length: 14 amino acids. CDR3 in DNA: TGTGCCAGCAGTTTCAGGGGAGCAGGGCAGCCCCAGCATTTT. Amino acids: CASSFRGAGQPQHF.

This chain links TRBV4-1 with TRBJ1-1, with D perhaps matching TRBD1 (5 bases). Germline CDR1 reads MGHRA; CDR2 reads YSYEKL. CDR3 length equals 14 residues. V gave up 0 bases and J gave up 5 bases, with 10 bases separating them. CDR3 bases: TGCGCCAGCAGCCAAGAGGCAGGGCGAACTGAAGCTTTCTTT. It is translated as CASSQEAGRTEAFF.

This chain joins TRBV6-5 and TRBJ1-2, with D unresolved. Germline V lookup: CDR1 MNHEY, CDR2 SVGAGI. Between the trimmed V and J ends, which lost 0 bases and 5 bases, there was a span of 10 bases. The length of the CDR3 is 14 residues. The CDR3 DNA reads TGTGCCAGCAGTTACTCGACGCAGCGATATGGCTACACCTTC. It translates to CASSYSTQRYGYTF.

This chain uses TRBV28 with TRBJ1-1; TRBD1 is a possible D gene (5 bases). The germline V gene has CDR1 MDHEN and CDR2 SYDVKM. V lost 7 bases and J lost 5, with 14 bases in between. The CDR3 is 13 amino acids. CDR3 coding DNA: TGTGCCAGCATTGTTGGTGGGGGGACTGAAGCTTTCTTT. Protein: CASIVGGGTEAFF. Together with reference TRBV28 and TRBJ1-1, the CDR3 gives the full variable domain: DVKVTQSSRYLVKRTGEKVFLECVQDMDHENMFWYRQDPGLGLRLIYFSYDVKMKEKGDIPEGYSVSREKKERFSLILESASTNQTSMYLCASIVGGGTEAFFGQGTRLTVV.

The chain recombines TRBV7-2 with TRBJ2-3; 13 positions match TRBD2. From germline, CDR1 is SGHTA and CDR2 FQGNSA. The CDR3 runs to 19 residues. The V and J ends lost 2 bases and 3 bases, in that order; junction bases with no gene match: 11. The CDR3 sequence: CASSLRTSGSGKRTDTQYF. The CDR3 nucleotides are TGTGCCAGCAGCTTAAGGACTAGCGGGAGTGGGAAAAGGACAGATACGCAGTATTTT. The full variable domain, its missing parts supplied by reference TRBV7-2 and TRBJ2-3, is GAGVSQSPSNKVTEKGKDVELRCDPISGHTALYWYRQSLGQGLEFLIYFQGNSAPDKSGLPSDRFSAERTGGSVSTLTIQRTQQEDSAVYLCASSLRTSGSGKRTDTQYFGPGTRLTVL.

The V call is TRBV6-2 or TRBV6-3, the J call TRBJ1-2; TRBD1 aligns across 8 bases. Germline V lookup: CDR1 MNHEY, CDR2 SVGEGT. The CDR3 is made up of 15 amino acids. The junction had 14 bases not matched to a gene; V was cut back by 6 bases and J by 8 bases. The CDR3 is CASSPVVRGLSGYTF. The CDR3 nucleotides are TGTGCCAGCAGCCCCGTGGTCAGGGGGCTTTCCGGCTACACCTTC.

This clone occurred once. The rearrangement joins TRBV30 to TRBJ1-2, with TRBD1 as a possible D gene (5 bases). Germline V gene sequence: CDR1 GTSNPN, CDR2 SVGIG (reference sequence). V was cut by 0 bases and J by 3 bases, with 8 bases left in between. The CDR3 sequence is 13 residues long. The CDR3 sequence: CAWSVQAYYGYTF. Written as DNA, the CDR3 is TGTGCCTGGAGTGTACAGGCCTACTATGGCTACACCTTC.

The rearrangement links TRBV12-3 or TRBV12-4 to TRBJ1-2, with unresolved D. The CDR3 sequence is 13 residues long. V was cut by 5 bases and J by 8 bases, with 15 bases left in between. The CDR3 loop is CASSPEIQRGYTF. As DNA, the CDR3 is TGTGCCAGCAGTCCGGAGATTCAACGGGGCTACACCTTC.

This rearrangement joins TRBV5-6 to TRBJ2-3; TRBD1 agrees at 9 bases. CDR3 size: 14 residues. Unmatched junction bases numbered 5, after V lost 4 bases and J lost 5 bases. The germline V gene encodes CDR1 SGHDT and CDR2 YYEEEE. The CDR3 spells CASSGDRERDTQYF. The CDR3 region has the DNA TGTGCCAGCAGCGGGGACAGGGAGAGAGATACGCAGTATTTT.

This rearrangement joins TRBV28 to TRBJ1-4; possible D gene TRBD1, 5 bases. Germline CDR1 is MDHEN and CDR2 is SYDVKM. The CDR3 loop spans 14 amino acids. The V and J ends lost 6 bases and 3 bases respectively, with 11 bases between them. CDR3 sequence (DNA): TGTGCCAGCAGCCCCAGGGTACCTAATGAAAAACTGTTTTTT. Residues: CASSPRVPNEKLFF.

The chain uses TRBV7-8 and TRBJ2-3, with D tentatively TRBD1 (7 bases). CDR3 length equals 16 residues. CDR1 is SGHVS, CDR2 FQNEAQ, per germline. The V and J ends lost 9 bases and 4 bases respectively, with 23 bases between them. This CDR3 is CASGPGLQGLPDTQYF. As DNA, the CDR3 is TGTGCCAGTGGCCCCGGACTACAGGGGTTGCCAGATACGCAGTATTTT.